These 9 T cell receptor beta chains came from one sample sequenced in a study of beta chain features in type 1 diabetes (dated by TCRdb to 2017 to 2018). These TCRs are of unknown antigen specificity. Overall study results and their limits: A moderate but significant shortening of TCRB CDR3 length was observed in type 1 diabetes patients in all four CD4+ subsets.

Library construction relied on the immunoSEQ multiplex PCR assay. The entire amount of isolated RNA was reverse transcribed using the High Capacity cDNA Reverse Transcription Kit, so the sequenced TCRB transcripts were expressed ones. TCRdb obtained this table from immuneACCESS and retained in-frame rearrangements with V and J assigned. These tables miss some clones; where compared with another copy, unresolved V genes account for less than half of the shortfall, and the remainder is unexplained. Within this sample are fewer than 350,000 clones, with 15% of them counted one time only. The top ten clonotypes cover around 0.015% of the sample. Sequencing was done on a sample of naive CD4+ T cells from blood. Taken with the paper, the label for cell subset or site translates to: true naive CD4+ T cells. The receptors here all came from a man younger than 35 with type 1 diabetes.

This clone was seen just once. J is TRBJ2-7 and V is TRBV11-2; 7 bases agree with TRBD1. J was trimmed by 1 base and V by 4 bases; bases with no gene match: 10. Germline V gene sequence: CDR1 SGHAT, CDR2 FQNNGV. This CDR3 comprises 16 residues. CDR3 coding DNA: TGTGCCAGCAGCTCCGCGGCCCGGGACAGATCCTACGAGCAGTACTTC. Its protein is CASSSAARDRSYEQYF. Complete variable domain (other parts from reference TRBV11-2 and TRBJ2-7): EAGVAQSPRYKIIEKRQSVAFWCNPISGHATLYWYQQILGQGPKLLIQFQNNGVVDDSQLPKDRFSAERLKGVDSTLKIQPAKLEDSAVYLCASSSAARDRSYEQYFGPGTRLTVT.

This clone was seen a few times. The CDR3 nucleotides read TGCGCCAGCAGCGAACAGGGGCATGGAAACACCATATATTTT. Translation: CASSEQGHGNTIYF. This rearrangement joins TRBV5-1 to TRBJ1-3; TRBD1 matches at 7 bases. The germline V gene has CDR1 SGHRS and CDR2 YFSETQ. Losses at the gene ends were 4 bases for V and 3 bases for J; bases not matched to a gene: 4. This CDR3 is 14 amino acids long.

This chain links TRBV7-2 with TRBJ2-7, with 13 bases fitting TRBD2. J gave up 2 bases and V 5 bases, and 9 bases lay outside the gene matches. Germline assignment: CDR1 SGHTA and CDR2 FQGNSA. The CDR3 sequence is 17 residues long. The CDR3 DNA sequence: TGTGCCAGCAGCCCCTCACAAGGACTAGCGGGAGCCTACGAGCAGTACTTC. It specifies CASSPSQGLAGAYEQYF.

The chain employs TRBV11-2 and TRBJ1-4; D gene unclear. The CDR3 consists of 11 residues. Trimming removed 5 bases at V and 7 bases at J, with 5 bases between. CDR1 SGHAT and CDR2 FQNNGV come from the germline V gene. CDR3 in DNA: TGTGCCAGCAGCCAAGCTGAAAAACTGTTTTTT. Translated, it gives CASSQAEKLFF.

The V gene is TRBV28, the J gene TRBJ2-2; 10 bases match TRBD1. The CDR3 is made up of 15 amino acids. Germline V lookup: CDR1 MDHEN, CDR2 SYDVKM. V dropped 6 bases and J dropped 6; count of bases not matched to a gene: 7. In nucleotides, the CDR3 is TGTGCCAGCAGCACTCCTGGACAGGGGGCCGGGGAGCTGTTTTTT. The encoded protein is CASSTPGQGAGELFF.

This clone has a handful of counts. The chain links TRBV18 to TRBJ1-5; perhaps TRBD1 as D (6 bases). Trimming took off 4 bases at V and 4 bases at J, with 14 bases between the two ends. The CDR3 has 15 residues. Germline V gene sequence: CDR1 KGHSH, CDR2 LQKENI. CDR3 DNA sequence: TGTGCCAGCTCACAGACAGGCGCCAGAAATCAGCCCCAGCATTTT. Protein sequence: CASSQTGARNQPQHF.

This clone was seen a handful of times. The rearrangement uses TRBV29-1 and TRBJ1-5, with 8 bases that match TRBD1. CDR1 and CDR2 (germline): SQVTM, ANQGSEA. The CDR3 has 13 residues. V lost 4 bases to trimming and J lost 3 bases; unmatched junction nucleotides: 2. In DNA form, the CDR3 reads TGCAGCGTTGCGGACAGGGACAATCAGCCCCAGCATTTT. As protein: CSVADRDNQPQHF.

This clone has only a few counts. The gene calls are TRBV5-1 and TRBJ1-2, with D possibly TRBD1 on 5 matching bases. Germline CDR1 is SGHRS and CDR2 is YFSETQ. Trimming removed 3 bases from V and 4 bases from J, with 10 bases in between. The CDR3 totals 13 residues. CDR3: CASSSQGGYGYTF. For the CDR3, the DNA is TGCGCCAGCAGCTCTCAGGGCGGCTATGGCTACACCTTC.

In its sample, this clone was seen a few times. The chain couples TRBV30 to TRBJ1-6; D possibly corresponds to TRBD1 (5 bases). The V gene's germline CDR1 is GTSNPN and CDR2 SVGIG (reference sequence). This CDR3 is 13 amino acids long. Between the trimmed V and J ends, which lost 4 bases and 11 bases, there was a span of 15 bases. The CDR3 loop reads CAWTGQGMPPLHF. In nucleotides, the CDR3 is TGTGCCTGGACGGGCCAGGGAATGCCACCCCTCCACTTT.